The 27 T cell receptor beta chains below come from one sample, sequenced in a study of blood T cell repertoires in COVID-19. Data came from immunoSEQ multiplex PCR; TCRdb stores just in-frame clones and leaves some out. In the table there are 200,000 to 250,000 clones, about 88% of which are singletons. Material for sequencing was peripheral blood. Receptor source: a man aged 40-50 years with acute or convalescent COVID-19.

J is TRBJ1-1 and V is TRBV18; D not certain. This CDR3 is 12 amino acids long. Germline assignment: CDR1 KGHSH and CDR2 LQKENI. V was trimmed by 6 bases and J by 3 bases, leaving 8 bases between them. CDR3 region: CASSETYTEAFF. The DNA for the CDR3 is TGTGCCAGCTCCGAGACTTACACTGAAGCTTTCTTT.

The V gene is TRBV9, the J gene TRBJ1-3; possibly TRBD1 for D (6 bases). Trimming took off 0 bases at V and 3 bases at J, with 7 bases between the two ends. CDR3 length: 14 amino acids. The germline CDR1 and CDR2 sequences are SGDLS and YYNGEE. The CDR3 DNA is TGTGCCAGCAGCGTAGCCAGGGGTGGAAACACCATATATTTT. This encodes CASSVARGGNTIYF.

The chain employs TRBV28 and TRBJ2-2; D is perhaps TRBD2 (5 bases). The CDR3 is made up of 14 amino acids. The V end was cut by 6 bases, the J end by 0 bases, with 8 bases between. Per the germline V gene, CDR1 is MDHEN and CDR2 is SYDVKM. DNA for the CDR3: TGTGCCAGCAGACAGCGGTCGAACACCGGGGAGCTGTTTTTT. Translating it yields CASRQRSNTGELFF.

The chain carries TRBV6-6 and TRBJ1-4; 7 bases align to TRBD1. Losses at the gene ends were 6 bases for V and 7 bases for J; bases not matched to a gene: 5. From germline, CDR1 is MNHNY and CDR2 SVGAGI (reference sequence). The CDR3 has 13 residues. The CDR3 loop reads CASRGPGGEKLFF. DNA of the CDR3: TGTGCCAGCAGGGGTCCAGGGGGTGAAAAACTGTTTTTT.

The J gene is TRBJ2-3, the V gene TRBV7-2; D is ambiguous. The CDR3 sequence is 16 residues long. The V gene's germline CDR1 is SGHTA and CDR2 FQGNSA. V was trimmed by 1 base and J by 2 bases, leaving 13 bases between them. DNA of the CDR3: TGTGCCAGCAGCTTAGGGTCGCTCCCACACACAGATACGCAGTATTTT. Its protein is CASSLGSLPHTDTQYF.

The V gene is TRBV4-2, the J gene TRBJ2-2, with 7 bases lining up with TRBD2. The germline CDR1 and CDR2 sequences are LGHNA and YNFKEQ. J gave up 1 base and V 1 base, and 3 bases lay outside the gene matches. CDR3 size: 16 residues. CDR3 in DNA: TGTGCCAGCAGCCAAGTGATAGCGGGGAACACCGGGGAGCTGTTTTTT. This codes for CASSQVIAGNTGELFF.

The rearrangement links TRBV30 to TRBJ2-4; no clear D gene. CDR1 is GTSNPN and CDR2 is SVGIG in the germline V gene (reference sequence). V gave up 4 bases and J gave up 0 bases, with 10 bases separating them. CDR3 length equals 14 residues. This chain's CDR3 is CAWTRRVAKNIQYF. The CDR3 nucleotides read TGTGCCTGGACCCGACGGGTAGCCAAAAACATTCAGTACTTC. Using reference TRBV30 and TRBJ2-4 for the parts outside the CDR3, the full variable domain is SQTIHQWPATLVQPVGSPLSLECTVEGTSNPNLYWYRQAAGRGLQLLFYSVGIGQISSEVPQNLSASRPQDRQFILSSKKLLLSDSGFYLCAWTRRVAKNIQYFGAGTRLSVL.

The chain employs TRBV11-2 and TRBJ2-7; D is ambiguous. Germline lookup yields CDR1 SGHAT and CDR2 FQNNGV. The length of the CDR3 is 17 residues. Trimming removed 2 bases at V and 0 bases at J, with 17 bases between. The CDR3: CASSLLQTSRSSYEQYF. DNA of the CDR3: TGTGCCAGCAGCTTACTGCAGACCTCTAGGAGCTCCTACGAGCAGTACTTC.

In its sample, this clone was seen once. This rearrangement joins TRBV7-6 to TRBJ2-3; D uncertain. This CDR3 comprises 16 residues. Germline CDR1 reads SGHVS; CDR2 reads FNYEAQ. The V gene lost 3 bases and the J gene lost 6 bases, with 19 bases spanning the gap. In nucleotides, the CDR3 is TGTGCCAGCAGCTTCCAAGCACGAGGCGTAGTCGATACGCAGTATTTT. Translation gives CASSFQARGVVDTQYF.

This chain uses TRBV7-9 with TRBJ2-3; D unclear. CDR1 and CDR2 from the germline V gene are SEHNR and FQNEAQ (reference sequence). The CDR3 totals 14 residues. V was shortened by 5 bases and J by 0 bases, with 9 bases between the two germline ends. The CDR3: CASSPGMSTDTQYF. Written as DNA, the CDR3 is TGTGCCAGCAGCCCAGGCATGAGCACAGATACGCAGTATTTT.

This chain links TRBV3-1 (or the pseudogene TRBV3-2) with TRBJ1-5, with D tentatively TRBD1 (6 bases). CDR3 length: 14 amino acids. Germline CDR1 and CDR2: LGHDT and YNNKEL (reference sequence). The V end was cut by 2 bases, the J end by 5 bases, with 10 bases between. Here the CDR3 DNA reads TGTGCCAGCAGCCAAAGAGGGGGTGATCAGCCCCAGCATTTT. It codes for CASSQRGGDQPQHF.

The V and J genes are TRBV9 and TRBJ2-3; D might be TRBD1 (6 bases). Germline-derived CDR1 and CDR2 are SGDLS and YYNGEE. Trimming removed 1 base at V and 0 bases at J, with 9 bases between. CDR3 size: 15 residues. The CDR3 DNA reads as TGTGCCAGCAGCGTAAGGGGGTCTAGCACAGATACGCAGTATTTT. It translates to CASSVRGSSTDTQYF. The full variable domain, its missing parts supplied by reference TRBV9 and TRBJ2-3, is DSGVTQTPKHLITATGQRVTLRCSPRSGDLSVYWYQQSLDQGLQFLIQYYNGEERAKGNILERFSAQQFPDLHSELNLSSLELGDSALYFCASSVRGSSTDTQYFGPGTRLTVL.

The genes are TRBV6-1 and TRBJ1-2, with D tentatively TRBD1 (5 bases). CDR3 size: 18 residues. Trimming cost V 1 base and J 6 bases, with 24 bases left between them. Per germline, CDR1 MNHNS and CDR2 SASEGT. This CDR3 is CASSEDIPGRVVSHGYTF. For the CDR3, the DNA is TGTGCCAGCAGTGAAGATATCCCCGGCAGGGTCGTTTCCCATGGCTACACCTTC.

This clone was seen once. The chain couples TRBV10-3 to TRBJ2-2; 13 nucleotides line up with TRBD2. Germline trimming cut 10 bases from V and 4 bases from J; bases unmatched to any gene: 3. The CDR3 spans 14 residues. The germline V gene has CDR1 ENHRY and CDR2 SYGVKD. Written as DNA, the CDR3 is TGTGCCACTCGGACTAGCGGGGGCACCGGGGAGCTGTTTTTT. Protein product: CATRTSGGTGELFF.

This rearrangement joins TRBV5-1 to TRBJ1-4; a weak D match, TRBD1 (5 bases). The germline V gene has CDR1 SGHRS and CDR2 YFSETQ. The CDR3 has 14 amino acids. V was clipped by 4 bases and J by 8 bases, with 15 bases between them. The DNA of the CDR3 is TGCGCCAGCAGCCCGGGGCAGGGAGGGGAAAAACTGTTTTTT. Translated: CASSPGQGGEKLFF.

This clone was seen at least ten times. V gene TRBV28 combines with J gene TRBJ1-1; 7 bases map to TRBD1. From germline, CDR1 is MDHEN and CDR2 SYDVKM. The V gene end was trimmed by 3 bases and the J gene end by 3 bases; junction bases not matched to a gene: 4. The CDR3 covers 14 residues. This chain's CDR3 is CASSFQGVHTEAFF. DNA for the CDR3: TGTGCCAGCAGTTTTCAGGGGGTCCACACTGAAGCTTTCTTT.

V is TRBV5-4 and J is TRBJ2-2; 10 nucleotides agree with TRBD2. Germline V gene sequence: CDR1 SGHNT, CDR2 YYREEE (reference sequence). V lost 3 bases, J lost 6 bases, and 5 bases stayed unmatched. This CDR3 spans 15 amino acids. DNA of the CDR3: TGTGCCAGCAGCTCGAAGGGACTAGCGCCCGGGGAGCTGTTTTTT. It specifies CASSSKGLAPGELFF.

The chain combines TRBV4-2 with TRBJ2-1; 7 bases match TRBD1. The CDR3 extends over 15 amino acids. CDR1 is LGHNA, CDR2 YNFKEQ, per germline. V trimming: 4 bases; J trimming: 6 bases; junction bases outside the gene matches: 9. The CDR3 here is CASSLAGAGGNEQFF. CDR3 coding DNA: TGTGCCAGCAGCCTAGCCGGGGCAGGGGGCAATGAGCAGTTCTTC.

This clone was seen a handful of times. This chain uses TRBV2 with TRBJ1-1; D might be TRBD1 (5 bases). CDR3 length equals 15 residues. CDR1 and CDR2 (germline): SNHLY, FYNNEI. V lost 7 bases and J 3 bases, leaving 18 bases between the germline ends. CDR3 protein: CASTPRSGGDTEAFF. CDR3 in DNA: TGTGCCAGCACACCCAGGTCGGGGGGGGACACTGAAGCTTTCTTT.

V and J are TRBV7-9 and TRBJ1-4; unclear D gene. The V gene lost 1 base and the J gene lost 2 bases, with 8 bases spanning the gap. There are 15 residues in the CDR3. Germline loops: CDR1 SEHNR, CDR2 FQNEAQ (reference sequence). The chain's CDR3 is CASSLGETTNEKLFF. The CDR3 nucleotides read TGTGCCAGCAGCTTAGGGGAGACGACTAATGAAAAACTGTTTTTT.

The genes are TRBV6-2 or TRBV6-3 and TRBJ2-2, with D perhaps matching TRBD2 (6 bases). Germline V lookup: CDR1 MNHEY, CDR2 SVGEGT. Trimming shortened V by 5 bases and J by 5 bases, and 18 bases separated the two germline ends. The CDR3 extends over 16 amino acids. The CDR3 DNA reads as TGTGCCAGCAGTAGTCCGGGACTCCCGAGGACCGGGGAGCTGTTTTTT. Protein product: CASSSPGLPRTGELFF.

V and J are TRBV10-3 and TRBJ1-2; 8 nucleotides align to TRBD1. V gave up 2 bases and J gave up 8 bases; unmatched junction bases: 7. The germline V gene has CDR1 ENHRY and CDR2 SYGVKD. The CDR3 runs 14 residues. The CDR3 sequence is CAISEGQGGGGYTF. The CDR3 DNA reads as TGTGCCATCAGTGAGGGACAGGGAGGTGGGGGCTACACCTTC.

In nucleotides, the CDR3 is TGTGCCAGTAGTCCACGACAGGGGATGGATACGCAGTATTTT. It is translated as CASSPRQGMDTQYF. The chain uses TRBV19 and TRBJ2-3; 8 positions match TRBD1. The CDR3 extends over 14 amino acids. From germline, CDR1 is LNHDA and CDR2 SQIVND (reference sequence). V shed 5 bases, J shed 6 bases, and the junction held 7 bases outside the gene matches.

CDR3 residues: CARSLRSETGYDNEQFF. The CDR3 region has the DNA TGTGCCAGAAGCTTGAGGTCGGAGACAGGGTATGACAATGAGCAGTTCTTC. The chain links TRBV5-3 to TRBJ2-1; 7 nucleotides agree with TRBD1. TRBV5-3 is recorded as an ORF, its role being uncertain. Trimming took 1 base from V and 5 from J; bases not matched to a gene: 12. The length of the CDR3 is 17 residues.

The rearrangement uses TRBV19 and TRBJ2-3, with TRBD1 as a possible D gene (6 bases). Germline V gene sequence: CDR1 LNHDA, CDR2 SQIVND (reference sequence). CDR3 length: 14 amino acids. V was cut by 5 bases and J by 3 bases, with 12 bases left in between. The CDR3 DNA is TGTGCCAGTAGTCGGGCCCAGGGGACAGATACGCAGTATTTT. It translates to CASSRAQGTDTQYF.

The chain recombines TRBV9 with TRBJ2-3, with 15 positions matching TRBD2. Germline CDR1 SGDLS, CDR2 YYNGEE. The length of the CDR3 is 16 residues. Unmatched junction bases numbered 5, after V lost 3 bases and J lost 6 bases. The CDR3 sequence is CASSGGLAGGTDTQYF. CDR3 coding DNA: TGTGCCAGCAGCGGAGGACTAGCGGGGGGGACGGATACGCAGTATTTT.

This chain connects TRBV6-2 or TRBV6-3 to TRBJ2-2, with 8 bases that match TRBD2. After removal of 5 bases from V and 6 bases from J, the junction contained 5 bases not matched to a gene. This CDR3 region has 14 residues. Per germline, CDR1 MNHEY and CDR2 SVGEGT. CDR3 DNA: TGTGCCAGCAGTCCGAGCGGGGGTTCCGGGGAGCTGTTTTTT. Translation: CASSPSGGSGELFF.